The entry below gives a single T cell receptor (beta chain) sequence along with its context. These data are taken from a study of blood T cell repertoires in COVID-19. Germline CDR1 SGHKS, CDR2 YYEKEE (reference sequence). This CDR3 comprises 16 residues. The ends were cut back, 0 bases at V and 2 bases at J, with 12 bases in the middle. Profiling relied on immunoSEQ multiplex PCR, and the TCRdb table lists in-frame clones only, not all of them. The data show 25,000 to 35,000 clones, with 65% to 70% seen just once and less than 20% held by the top ten. J is TRBJ2-1 and V is TRBV5-5; D may be TRBD2 (7 bases). The sample consisted of peripheral blood. The TCR sequence derives from a human donor in a cohort sampled during active COVID-19. CDR3 in DNA: TGTGCCAGCAGCTTGGACGGGGGGACAACCTACAATGAGCAGTTCTTC. Protein sequence: CASSLDGGTTYNEQFF.